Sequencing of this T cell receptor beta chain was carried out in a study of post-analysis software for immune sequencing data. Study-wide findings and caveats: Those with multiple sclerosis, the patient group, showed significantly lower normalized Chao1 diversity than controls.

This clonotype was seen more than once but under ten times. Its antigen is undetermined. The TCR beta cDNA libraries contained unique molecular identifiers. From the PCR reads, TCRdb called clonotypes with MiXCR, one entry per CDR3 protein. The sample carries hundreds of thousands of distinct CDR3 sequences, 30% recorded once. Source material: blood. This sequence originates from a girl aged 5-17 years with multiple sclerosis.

CDR3 DNA: TGTGCCAGCAGTCAGCGACAGCTGGCCAACTCCTACGAGCAGTACTTC. This encodes CASSQRQLANSYEQYF. The V and J genes are TRBV27 and TRBJ2-7, with a weak D call TRBD1 (5 bases). Germline CDR1 and CDR2: MNHEY and SMNVEV (reference sequence). This CDR3 is built from 16 residues. V lost 5 bases and J lost 0, with 17 bases in between.